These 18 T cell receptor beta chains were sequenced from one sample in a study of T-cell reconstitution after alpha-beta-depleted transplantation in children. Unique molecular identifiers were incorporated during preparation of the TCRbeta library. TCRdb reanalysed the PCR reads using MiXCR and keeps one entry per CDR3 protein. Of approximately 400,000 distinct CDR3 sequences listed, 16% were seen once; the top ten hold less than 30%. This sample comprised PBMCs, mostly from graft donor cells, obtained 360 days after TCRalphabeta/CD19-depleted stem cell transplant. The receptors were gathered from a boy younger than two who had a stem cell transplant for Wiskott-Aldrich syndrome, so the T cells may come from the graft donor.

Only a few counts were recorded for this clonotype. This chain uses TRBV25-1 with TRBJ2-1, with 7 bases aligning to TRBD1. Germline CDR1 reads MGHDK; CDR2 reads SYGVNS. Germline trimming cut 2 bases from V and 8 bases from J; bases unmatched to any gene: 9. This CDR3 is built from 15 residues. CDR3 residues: CASSEHRGVMDEQFF. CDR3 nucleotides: TGTGCCAGCAGTGAACACAGGGGAGTTATGGATGAGCAGTTCTTC.

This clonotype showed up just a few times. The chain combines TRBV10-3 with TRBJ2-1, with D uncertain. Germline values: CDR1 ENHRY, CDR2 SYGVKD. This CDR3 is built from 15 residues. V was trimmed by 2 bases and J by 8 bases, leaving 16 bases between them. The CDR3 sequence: CAISEGPLRSDEQFF. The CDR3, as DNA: TGTGCCATCAGTGAGGGGCCCCTCCGCTCGGATGAGCAGTTCTTC.

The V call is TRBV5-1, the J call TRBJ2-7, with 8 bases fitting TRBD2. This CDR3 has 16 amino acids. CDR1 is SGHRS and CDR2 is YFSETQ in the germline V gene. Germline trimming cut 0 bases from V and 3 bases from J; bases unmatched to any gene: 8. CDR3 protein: CASSLEVSSGSYEQYF. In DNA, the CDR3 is TGCGCCAGCAGCTTGGAGGTTAGCAGCGGGAGCTACGAGCAGTACTTC.

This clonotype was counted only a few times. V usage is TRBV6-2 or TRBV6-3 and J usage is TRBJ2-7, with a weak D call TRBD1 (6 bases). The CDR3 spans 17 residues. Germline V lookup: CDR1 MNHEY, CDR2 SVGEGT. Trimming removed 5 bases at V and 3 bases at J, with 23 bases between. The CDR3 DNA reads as TGTGCCAGCAGTAGACAGGTCCTTATGGAGAGATACTACGAGCAGTACTTC. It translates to CASSRQVLMERYYEQYF.

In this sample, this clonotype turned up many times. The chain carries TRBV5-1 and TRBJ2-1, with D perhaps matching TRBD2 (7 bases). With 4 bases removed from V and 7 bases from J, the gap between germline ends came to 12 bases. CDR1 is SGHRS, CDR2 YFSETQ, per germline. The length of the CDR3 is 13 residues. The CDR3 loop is CASSGGGYNEQFF. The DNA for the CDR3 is TGCGCCAGCAGCGGGGGGGGCTATAATGAGCAGTTCTTC.

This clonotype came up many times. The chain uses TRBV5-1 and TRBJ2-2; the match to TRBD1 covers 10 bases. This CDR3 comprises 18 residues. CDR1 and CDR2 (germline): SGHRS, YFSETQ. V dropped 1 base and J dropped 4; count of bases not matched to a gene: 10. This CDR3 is CASSLIGRDRGITGELFF. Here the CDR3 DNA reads TGCGCCAGCAGCTTGATAGGTCGGGACAGGGGCATCACCGGGGAGCTGTTTTTT.

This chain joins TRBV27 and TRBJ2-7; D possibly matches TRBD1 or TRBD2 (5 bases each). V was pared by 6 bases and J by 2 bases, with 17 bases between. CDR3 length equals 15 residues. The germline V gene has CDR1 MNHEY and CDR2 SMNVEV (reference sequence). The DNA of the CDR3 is TGTGCCAGCAGGGGTTCGATACTGGGGGCCTACGAGCAGTACTTC. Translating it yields CASRGSILGAYEQYF.

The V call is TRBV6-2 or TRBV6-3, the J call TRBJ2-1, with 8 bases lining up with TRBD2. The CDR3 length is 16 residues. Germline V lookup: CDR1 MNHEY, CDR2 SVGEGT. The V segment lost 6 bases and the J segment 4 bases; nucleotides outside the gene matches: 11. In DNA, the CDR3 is TGTGCCAGCAGCCACCACAGGGTAGCGGGGTACAATGAGCAGTTCTTC. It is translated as CASSHHRVAGYNEQFF.

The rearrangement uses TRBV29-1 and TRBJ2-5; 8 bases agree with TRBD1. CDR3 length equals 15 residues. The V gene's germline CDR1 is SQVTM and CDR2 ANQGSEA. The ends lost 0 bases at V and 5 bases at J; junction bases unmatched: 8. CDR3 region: CSVEDRPGGDETQYF. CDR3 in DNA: TGCAGCGTTGAAGATCGGCCAGGGGGCGATGAGACCCAGTACTTC.

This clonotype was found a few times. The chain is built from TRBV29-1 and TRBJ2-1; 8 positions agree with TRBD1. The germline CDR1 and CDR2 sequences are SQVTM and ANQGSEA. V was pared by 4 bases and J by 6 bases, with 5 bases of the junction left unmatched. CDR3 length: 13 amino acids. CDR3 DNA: TGCAGCGTTGGTAGGACAGGGCTCAATGAGCAGTTCTTC. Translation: CSVGRTGLNEQFF.

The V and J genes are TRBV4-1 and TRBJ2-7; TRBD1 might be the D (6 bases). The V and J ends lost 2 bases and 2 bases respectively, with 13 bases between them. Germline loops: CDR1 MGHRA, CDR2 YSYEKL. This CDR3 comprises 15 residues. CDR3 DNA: TGCGCCAGCAGCCAAACACGGGACAACGCCTACGAGCAGTACTTC. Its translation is CASSQTRDNAYEQYF.

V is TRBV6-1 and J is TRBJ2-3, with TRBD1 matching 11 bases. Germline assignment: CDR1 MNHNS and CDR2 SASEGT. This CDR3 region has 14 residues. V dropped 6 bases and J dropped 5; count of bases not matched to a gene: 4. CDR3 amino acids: CASSRDRGKDTQYF. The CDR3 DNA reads TGTGCCAGCAGCAGGGACAGGGGGAAAGATACGCAGTATTTT.

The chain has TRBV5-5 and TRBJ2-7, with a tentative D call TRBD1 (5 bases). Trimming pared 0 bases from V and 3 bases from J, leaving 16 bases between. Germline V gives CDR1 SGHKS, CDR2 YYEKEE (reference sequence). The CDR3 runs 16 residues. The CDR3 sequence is CASSLDRIVLLYEQYF. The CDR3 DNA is TGTGCCAGCAGCTTGGACAGGATAGTTCTCCTCTACGAGCAGTACTTC.

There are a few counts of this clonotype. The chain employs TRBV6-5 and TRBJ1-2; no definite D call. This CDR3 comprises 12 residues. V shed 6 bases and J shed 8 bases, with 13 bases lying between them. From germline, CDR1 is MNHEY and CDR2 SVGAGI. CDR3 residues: CASRKDSGGYTF. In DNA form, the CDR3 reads TGTGCCAGCAGAAAAGATTCGGGAGGCTACACCTTC.

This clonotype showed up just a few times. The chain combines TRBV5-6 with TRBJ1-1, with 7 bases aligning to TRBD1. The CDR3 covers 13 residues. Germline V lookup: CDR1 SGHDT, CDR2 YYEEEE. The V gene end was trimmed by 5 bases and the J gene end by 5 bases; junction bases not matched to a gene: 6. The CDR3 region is CASSIHRGTEAFF. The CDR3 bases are TGTGCCAGCAGTATCCACAGGGGTACTGAAGCTTTCTTT.

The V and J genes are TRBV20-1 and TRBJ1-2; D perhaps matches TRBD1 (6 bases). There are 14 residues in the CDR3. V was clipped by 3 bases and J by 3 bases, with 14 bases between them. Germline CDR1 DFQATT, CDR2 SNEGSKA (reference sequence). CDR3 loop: CSARWGGRDYGYTF. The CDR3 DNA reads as TGCAGTGCTAGGTGGGGGGGCCGCGACTATGGCTACACCTTC.

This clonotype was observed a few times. CDR3 residues: CASSFDSLPKNIQYF. The CDR3 region has the DNA TGTGCCAGCAGTTTTGACAGCCTTCCCAAAAACATTCAGTACTTC. The chain has TRBV3-1 and TRBJ2-4, with D possibly TRBD1 on 5 matching bases. The CDR3 is made up of 15 amino acids. Trimming stripped 6 bases from V and 2 bases from J, with 14 bases between. CDR1 is LGHDT and CDR2 is YNNKEL in the germline V gene (reference sequence).

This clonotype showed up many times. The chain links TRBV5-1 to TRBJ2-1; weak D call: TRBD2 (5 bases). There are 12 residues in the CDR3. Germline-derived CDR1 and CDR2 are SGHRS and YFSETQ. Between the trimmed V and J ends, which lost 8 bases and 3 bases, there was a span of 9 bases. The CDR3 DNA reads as TGCGCCAGACTAGTTTACTACAATGAGCAGTTCTTC. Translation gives CARLVYYNEQFF.